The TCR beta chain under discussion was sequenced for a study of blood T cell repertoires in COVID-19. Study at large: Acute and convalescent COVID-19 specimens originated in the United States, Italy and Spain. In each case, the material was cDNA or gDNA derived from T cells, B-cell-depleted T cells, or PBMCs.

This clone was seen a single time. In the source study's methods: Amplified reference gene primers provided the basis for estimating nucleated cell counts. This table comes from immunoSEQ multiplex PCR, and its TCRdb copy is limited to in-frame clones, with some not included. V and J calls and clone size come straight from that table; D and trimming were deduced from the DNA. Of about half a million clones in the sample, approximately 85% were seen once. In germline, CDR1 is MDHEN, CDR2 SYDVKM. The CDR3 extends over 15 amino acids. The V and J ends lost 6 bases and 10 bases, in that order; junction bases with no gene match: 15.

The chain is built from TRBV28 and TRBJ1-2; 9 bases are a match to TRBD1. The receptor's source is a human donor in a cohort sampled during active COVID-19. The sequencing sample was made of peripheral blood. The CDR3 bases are TGTGCCAGCAGGCCGTCTAGGGACAGGGCCTCGATCTACACCTTC. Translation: CASRPSRDRASIYTF.